These 25 T cell receptor beta chains were sequenced from one sample in a study of T-cell memory formation after mild COVID-19. TCRdb re-derived calls from the 5' RACE reads in MiXCR, one entry per CDR3 protein. The sample records about 500,000 distinct CDR3 sequences, roughly 20% being singletons. Material for sequencing was PBMCs or a T cell subset sorted from them (not recorded which). The receptors were sampled from an adult woman who had mild COVID-19 (a few samples of this study predate the infection). Cell type and time point are not known.

This clonotype was observed a single time. V usage is TRBV2 and J usage is TRBJ1-2, with 10 bases fitting TRBD1. CDR1 is SNHLY, CDR2 FYNNEI, per germline. The CDR3 has 15 residues. The V segment lost 5 bases and the J segment 4 bases; nucleotides outside the gene matches: 7. The CDR3: CASSLRTGGTYGYTF. CDR3 sequence (DNA): TGTGCCAGCAGTCTAAGGACAGGGGGAACCTATGGCTACACCTTC.

The genes are TRBV9 and TRBJ2-7, with D unresolved. Trimming shortened V by 0 bases and J by 6 bases, and 10 bases separated the two germline ends. This CDR3 comprises 13 residues. Germline CDR1 is SGDLS and CDR2 is YYNGEE. In DNA, the CDR3 is TGTGCCAGCAGCGTAGTGGACGTAGGCGAGCAGTACTTC. As protein: CASSVVDVGEQYF.

This clonotype has more than one count but fewer than ten. The J gene is TRBJ2-7, the V gene TRBV4-2, with TRBD1 matching over 8 bases. The CDR3 has 15 residues. V lost 1 base and J lost 3; bases outside the gene matches: 5. Germline V CDR1 and CDR2: LGHNA, YNFKEQ. The CDR3 DNA reads as TGTGCCAGCAGCCAAGGACGGGACAGGAGCTACGAGCAGTACTTC. Translation: CASSQGRDRSYEQYF.

V and J are TRBV20-1 and TRBJ2-1, with D maybe TRBD2 (5 bases). V lost 3 bases and J 2 bases, leaving 11 bases between the germline ends. The germline V gene encodes CDR1 DFQATT and CDR2 SNEGSKA (reference sequence). This CDR3 has 14 amino acids. CDR3 bases: TGCAGTGCTAGCGGCGGAGGCGCCTACAATGAGCAGTTCTTC. Translating it yields CSASGGGAYNEQFF.

This clonotype was recorded once. This sequence joins TRBV25-1 and TRBJ1-1; a possible D gene is TRBD1 (6 bases). Germline-derived CDR1 and CDR2 are MGHDK and SYGVNS. Trimming removed 6 bases at V and 3 bases at J, with 17 bases between. CDR3 size: 15 residues. The CDR3 nucleotides are TGTGCCAGCAGCGCCAGGACAGCCCAATACACTGAAGCTTTCTTT. Amino acids: CASSARTAQYTEAFF.

There are a few counts of this clonotype. The chain couples TRBV5-4 to TRBJ1-2; 10 bases map to TRBD1. The CDR3 length is 15 residues. In germline, CDR1 is SGHNT, CDR2 YYREEE (reference sequence). The junction had 4 bases not matched to a gene; V was cut back by 3 bases and J by 2 bases. DNA for the CDR3: TGTGCCAGCAGCTCCGACAGGGGGCGGAACTATGGCTACACCTTC. Its protein product is CASSSDRGRNYGYTF.

This clonotype was counted between two and nine times. This rearrangement joins TRBV6-1 to TRBJ2-7; possibly TRBD1 or TRBD2 for D (6 bases each). This CDR3 comprises 15 residues. Germline V CDR1 and CDR2: MNHNS, SASEGT. V lost 6 bases and J lost 2, with 17 bases in between. In DNA form, the CDR3 reads TGTGCCAGCAGGGACTACAGGGAAGTAGCCTACGAGCAGTACTTC. This encodes CASRDYREVAYEQYF.

The chain has TRBV7-9 and TRBJ2-6; D unresolved. This CDR3 is 17 amino acids long. The V gene lost 5 bases and the J gene lost 0 bases, with 14 bases spanning the gap. Germline values: CDR1 SEHNR, CDR2 FQNEAQ (reference sequence). For the CDR3, the DNA is TGTGCCAGCAGCGGTACGGACGGCGTCTCTGGGGCCAACGTCCTGACTTTC. This gives the protein CASSGTDGVSGANVLTF.

Only a few counts were recorded for this clonotype. V usage is TRBV19 and J usage is TRBJ2-2; 9 positions agree with TRBD1. The CDR3 sequence is 18 residues long. V dropped 4 bases and J dropped 1; count of bases not matched to a gene: 10. Looked up from germline, CDR1 is LNHDA and CDR2 is SQIVND (reference sequence). CDR3 bases: TGTGCCAGTAGTAGCAGCGGACAGGGGAATGTGAACACCGGGGAGCTGTTTTTT. This sequence encodes CASSSSGQGNVNTGELFF.

This clonotype was counted only a few times. The chain uses TRBV5-1 and TRBJ2-2; D is uncertain. Germline V gene sequence: CDR1 SGHRS, CDR2 YFSETQ. The CDR3 is 15 residues long. V was shortened by 6 bases and J by 5 bases, with 17 bases between the two germline ends. The CDR3 loop is CASTSKTLRTGELFF. For the CDR3, the DNA is TGCGCCAGCACTTCTAAAACGCTAAGAACCGGGGAGCTGTTTTTT.

J is TRBJ2-3 and V is TRBV24-1; D possibly uses TRBD1 or TRBD2 (5 bases each). The CDR3 covers 15 residues. Looked up from germline, CDR1 is KGHDR and CDR2 is SFDVKD. Trimming pared 4 bases from V and 6 bases from J, leaving 16 bases between. The CDR3 sequence: CATSESGTVRDTQYF. The DNA for the CDR3 is TGTGCCACCAGTGAATCCGGGACGGTGAGGGATACGCAGTATTTT.

This chain uses TRBV12-3 or TRBV12-4 with TRBJ1-6; 7 bases are a match to TRBD1. The length of the CDR3 is 14 residues. The V segment lost 5 bases and the J segment 9 bases; nucleotides outside the gene matches: 7. The CDR3 loop is CASSRTGLPSPLHF. DNA of the CDR3: TGTGCCAGCAGTAGGACAGGACTGCCTTCACCCCTCCACTTT.

The gene calls are TRBV24-1 and TRBJ2-2, with 8 bases identical to TRBD1. There are 15 residues in the CDR3. J gave up 3 bases and V 5 bases, and 4 bases lay outside the gene matches. Germline assignment: CDR1 KGHDR and CDR2 SFDVKD. CDR3 in DNA: TGTGCCACCAGTGCTCTGACAGGGGACACCGGGGAGCTGTTTTTT. Translating gives CATSALTGDTGELFF.

The sample holds a few counts of this clonotype. The chain uses TRBV4-3 and TRBJ2-7; the D gene is possibly TRBD2 (6 bases). The V gene's germline CDR1 is LGHNA and CDR2 YSLEER. Trimming cost V 5 bases and J 0 bases, with 17 bases left between them. This CDR3 has 16 amino acids. The CDR3 sequence: CASSLFALAASYEQYF. As DNA, the CDR3 is TGCGCCAGCAGCTTATTTGCACTAGCCGCCTCCTACGAGCAGTACTTC.

This clonotype was seen only a few times. Relative to the germline gene, one junction end is altered; a read error may explain this. The chain couples TRBV7-8 to TRBJ2-1; TRBD2 agrees at 10 bases. The CDR3 covers 15 residues. Germline V gene sequence: CDR1 SGHVS, CDR2 FQNEAQ. The CDR3 DNA reads TGTGTCAGCAGCTTACGGCTAGCGGGGGCCAATGAGCAGTTCTTC. This gives the protein CVSSLRLAGANEQFF. The whole variable domain, filled in from reference TRBV7-8 and TRBJ2-1, reads GAGVSQSPRYKVAKRGQDVALRCDPISGHVSLFWYQQALGQGPEFLTYFQNEAQLDKSGLPSDRFFAERPEGSVSTLKIQRTQQEDSAVYLCVSSLRLAGANEQFFGPGTRLTVL.

This chain uses TRBV5-1 with TRBJ2-1; 13 nucleotides align to TRBD2. Per the germline V gene, CDR1 is SGHRS and CDR2 is YFSETQ. This CDR3 contains 16 residues. The junction had 4 bases not matched to a gene; V was cut back by 4 bases and J by 3 bases. This CDR3 reads CASSDGTSGNYNEQFF. The CDR3 region has the DNA TGCGCCAGCAGCGACGGGACTAGCGGGAACTACAATGAGCAGTTCTTC. Supplemented by reference TRBV5-1 and TRBJ2-1, the full variable domain reads KAGVTQTPRYLIKTRGQQVTLSCSPISGHRSVSWYQQTPGQGLQFLFEYFSETQRNKGNFPGRFSGRQFSNSRSEMNVSTLELGDSALYLCASSDGTSGNYNEQFFGPGTRLTVL.

The J gene is TRBJ2-5, the V gene TRBV12-3 or TRBV12-4, with TRBD2 matching 10 bases. The CDR3 totals 15 residues. With V trimmed by 5 bases and J by 0 bases, 3 bases remained unmatched. In DNA form, the CDR3 reads TGTGCCAGCAGTACTAGCGGGGACTACCAAGAGACCCAGTACTTC. Translating gives CASSTSGDYQETQYF.

This clonotype has ten or more counts. The rearrangement links TRBV7-8 to TRBJ1-6, with D tentatively TRBD1 (6 bases). Germline lookup yields CDR1 SGHVS and CDR2 FQNEAQ. Between the trimmed V and J ends, which lost 3 bases and 6 bases, there was a span of 12 bases. The CDR3 loop spans 15 amino acids. The CDR3 here is CASSFETGPNSPLHF. The CDR3 DNA is TGTGCCAGCAGCTTCGAGACAGGACCTAATTCACCCCTCCACTTT. Variable domain in full (rest from reference TRBV7-8 and TRBJ1-6): GAGVSQSPRYKVAKRGQDVALRCDPISGHVSLFWYQQALGQGPEFLTYFQNEAQLDKSGLPSDRFFAERPEGSVSTLKIQRTQQEDSAVYLCASSFETGPNSPLHFGNGTRLTVT.

This rearrangement joins TRBV7-9 to TRBJ2-3, with D possibly being TRBD2 (5 bases). This CDR3 comprises 14 residues. V shed 2 bases and J shed 2 bases, with 8 bases lying between them. The germline CDR1 and CDR2 sequences are SEHNR and FQNEAQ (reference sequence). The DNA for the CDR3 is TGTGCCAGCAGCTTATTGGGAGCCACAGATACGCAGTATTTT. It encodes CASSLLGATDTQYF.

The V call is TRBV4-2, the J call TRBJ2-1, with a tentative D call TRBD1 (5 bases). Germline V gene sequence: CDR1 LGHNA, CDR2 YNFKEQ. The length of the CDR3 is 13 residues. V lost 0 bases, J lost 9 bases, and 9 bases lay in between. The CDR3, as DNA: TGTGCCAGCAGCCAAGATTGGGGCGTTGAGCAGTTCTTC. It encodes CASSQDWGVEQFF.

The rearrangement links TRBV4-1 to TRBJ2-1; weak D call: TRBD2 (6 bases). Trimming left V 1 base short and J 4 bases short, with 20 bases between. The CDR3 sequence is 18 residues long. Germline V gene data show CDR1 as MGHRA and CDR2 as YSYEKL. The CDR3: CASSQAAAAGNKYNEQFF. CDR3 bases: TGCGCCAGCAGCCAAGCCGCCGCGGCGGGGAATAAGTACAATGAGCAGTTCTTC.

This clonotype has a handful of counts. The V and J genes are TRBV5-4 and TRBJ2-1; TRBD2 aligns across 14 bases. Trimming removed 7 bases from V and 5 bases from J; junction bases left unmatched: 5. Germline lookup yields CDR1 SGHNT and CDR2 YYREEE (reference sequence). The CDR3 contains 15 residues. CDR3 sequence (DNA): TGTGCCAGCGGGGGGACTAGCGGGGGAGACAATGAGCAGTTCTTC. Protein product: CASGGTSGGDNEQFF.

The chain links TRBV24-1 to TRBJ2-3; TRBD2 aligns across 12 bases. This CDR3 spans 15 amino acids. The ends lost 4 bases at V and 6 bases at J; junction bases unmatched: 4. CDR1 is KGHDR and CDR2 is SFDVKD in the germline V gene. CDR3 sequence: CATSDHGLAGDTQYF. The CDR3 DNA reads as TGTGCCACCAGTGACCATGGACTAGCGGGGGATACGCAGTATTTT.

This clonotype was seen a handful of times. The chain carries TRBV5-1 and TRBJ1-1; no clear D gene. V dropped 3 bases and J dropped 0 bases, with 9 bases sitting between them. Germline values: CDR1 SGHRS, CDR2 YFSETQ. The CDR3 is made up of 14 amino acids. CDR3 DNA sequence: TGCGCCAGCAGCTCCCCTTTGGTGAACACTGAAGCTTTCTTT. Protein product: CASSSPLVNTEAFF.

This clonotype has more than one count but fewer than ten. The gene calls are TRBV2 and TRBJ1-5; a possible D gene is TRBD1 (6 bases). Germline V gives CDR1 SNHLY, CDR2 FYNNEI. Trimming cost V 3 bases and J 2 bases, with 11 bases left between them. The CDR3 is 15 residues long. Here the CDR3 reads CASSDGGHRNQPQHF. Written as DNA, the CDR3 is TGTGCCAGCAGTGACGGGGGGCACCGCAATCAGCCCCAGCATTTT.